These T cell receptor beta chains were read from a single sample in a study of blood T cells in healthy people across ages. MiXCR was run by TCRdb on the 5' RACE reads, yielding one entry per CDR3 protein. The table lists around 650,000 distinct CDR3 sequences, 40% to 50% of them singletons. Sequenced material: blood. The receptors come from a man older than 75 in good health. The CDR3 runs from the conserved cysteine through the conserved F or W. The D gene is left open where the match is weak. Clone size is stated in some rows and not others, as once, few, many or a class when expanded.

j_call cdr3_length d_call clone_size v_call cdr3_aa cdr3_nt
TRBJ1-5 14 TRBD1 - TRBV19 CASRQGLGNQPQHF TGTGCCAGTAGACAGGGGTTGGGCAATCAGCCCCAGCATTTT
TRBJ2-3 17 - once TRBV7-2 CASSLMGGAIYTDTQYF TGTGCCAGCAGCTTAATGGGGGGCGCGATTTACACAGATACGCAGTATTTC
TRBJ2-1 14 TRBD1 - TRBV3-1 CASSQGRGGYEQFF TGTGCCAGCAGCCAAGGACGAGGGGGCTATGAGCAGTTCTTC
TRBJ2-3 14 - many TRBV5-1 CASRAGAYRDTQYF TGCGCCAGCAGAGCAGGGGCATATAGAGATACGCAGTATTTT
TRBJ1-4 16 TRBD1 once TRBV7-2 CASSSTGTALNEKLFF TGTGCCAGCAGCTCGACCGGGACAGCCCTTAATGAAAAACTGTTTTTT
TRBJ2-7 14 - - TRBV7-2 CASSLPGGWDEQYF TGTGCCAGCAGCTTACCCGGGGGATGGGACGAGCAGTACTTC
TRBJ2-4 18 TRBD2 - TRBV6-1 CASSEALSSGGPKNIQYF TGTGCCAGCAGTGAAGCACTTTCGAGCGGGGGCCCCAAAAACATTCAGTACTTC
TRBJ2-4 16 TRBD1 - TRBV28 CASSFQGARNKNIQYF TGTGCCAGCAGTTTCCAGGGGGCGCGGAACAAAAACATTCAGTACTTC
TRBJ2-5 13 - few TRBV7-2 CASSLPVAETQYF TGTGCCAGCAGCTTACCCGTTGCAGAGACCCAGTACTTC
TRBJ2-7 14 - few TRBV6-2/TRBV6-3 CASSFPGHSYEQYF TGTGCCAGCAGTTTCCCGGGACATTCCTACGAGCAGTACTTC
TRBJ2-2 16 TRBD2 - TRBV9 CASNPGLAGGAGELFF TGTGCCAGCAACCCGGGACTAGCGGGGGGTGCCGGGGAGCTGTTTTTT
TRBJ2-1 16 TRBD2 few TRBV4-1 CASSQEAGGSRDEQFF TGCGCCAGCAGCCAAGAGGCGGGAGGGTCAAGGGATGAGCAGTTCTTC
TRBJ2-1 15 - - TRBV7-2 CASSRISRGDNEQFF TGTGCCAGCAGTAGAATTAGTCGGGGAGACAATGAGCAGTTCTTC
TRBJ1-2 14 - - TRBV5-1 CASSFGDTPGGYTF TGCGCCAGCAGCTTCGGGGACACTCCGGGAGGCTACACCTTC
TRBJ2-7 12 - few TRBV12-3/TRBV12-4 CASSHGTYEQYF TGTGCCAGCAGCCATGGGACCTACGAGCAGTACTTC
TRBJ2-1 15 TRBD1 - TRBV7-2 CASSYGQGLSNEQFF TGTGCCAGCAGCTATGGACAGGGTTTATCCAATGAGCAGTTCTTC
TRBJ2-6 20 - - TRBV29-1 CSVEDQYGVPALSGANVLTF TGCAGCGTTGAAGATCAGTACGGGGTCCCCGCTCTCTCTGGGGCCAACGTCCTGACTTTC
TRBJ2-5 17 - few TRBV7-3 CASSLKGGGSLWETQYF TGTGCCAGCAGCTTAAAGGGGGGCGGGAGTCTTTGGGAGACCCAGTACTTC
TRBJ1-1 15 - - TRBV27 CASTLMGGARAEAFF TGTGCCAGCACTCTTATGGGGGGCGCGAGGGCTGAAGCTTTCTTT
TRBJ2-1 18 TRBD2 - TRBV4-1 CASSQDTALAGGDNEQFF TGCGCCAGCAGCCAAGATACCGCTCTAGCGGGAGGGGACAATGAGCAGTTCTTC
TRBJ2-2 15 TRBD2 - TRBV6-2/TRBV6-3 CASRPGGSNTGELFF TGTGCCAGCAGACCCGGGGGGTCGAACACCGGGGAGCTGTTTTTT
TRBJ2-1 16 TRBD2 - TRBV5-1 CASSLERGGFYNEQFF TGCGCCAGCAGCTTGGAGCGGGGGGGCTTCTACAATGAGCAGTTCTTC
TRBJ1-2 13 - few TRBV7-2 CASSANVGGGYTF TGTGCCAGCAGCGCGAACGTAGGTGGCGGCTACACCTTC
TRBJ2-2 15 TRBD2 - TRBV6-2/TRBV6-3 CASSYARGGTGELFF TGTGCCAGCAGTTACGCCCGGGGGGGCACCGGGGAGCTGTTTTTT
TRBJ1-2 14 TRBD1 few TRBV6-6 CAITDEVQGLGYTF TGTGCCATCACCGACGAGGTACAGGGGCTTGGCTACACCTTC
TRBJ1-1 15 - - TRBV20-1 CSARGAGAGSTEAFF TGCAGTGCTAGAGGGGCGGGGGCCGGGAGCACTGAAGCTTTCTTT
TRBJ1-1 13 - few TRBV14 CASSPADLREAFF TGTGCCAGCAGCCCTGCCGATTTGCGGGAAGCTTTCTTT
TRBJ2-1 15 - - TRBV7-2 CASSFGRGSYNEQFF TGTGCCAGCAGCTTCGGCAGGGGCTCCTACAATGAGCAGTTCTTC
TRBJ2-1 15 - - TRBV4-3 CASSQDWTAQETQFF TGCGCCAGCAGCCAAGATTGGACAGCTCAAGAGACCCAGTTCTTC
TRBJ2-5 15 TRBD2 many TRBV6-2/TRBV6-3 CASRMGLAATKTQYF TGTGCCAGCAGGATGGGACTAGCAGCGACGAAGACCCAGTACTTC
TRBJ2-3 15 - few TRBV27 CASKDSTSWADTQYF TGTGCCAGTAAGGACTCTACCAGTTGGGCAGATACGCAGTATTTT
TRBJ2-7 16 TRBD2 few TRBV27 CASSSTGLARSYEQYF TGTGCCAGCAGTTCGACCGGACTAGCAAGGTCCTACGAGCAGTACTTC
TRBJ1-1 16 TRBD1 few TRBV5-1 CASSLRTGQTNTEAFF TGCGCCAGCAGCTTGCGTACGGGACAGACGAACACTGAAGCTTTCTTT
TRBJ2-6 17 TRBD1 many TRBV7-3 CASSPSTGPSGANVLTF TGTGCCAGCAGCCCGTCGACAGGGCCCTCTGGGGCCAACGTCCTGACTTTC
TRBJ1-4 14 - few TRBV7-9 CASSSTEDNEKLFF TGTGCCAGCAGTTCGACCGAAGATAATGAAAAACTGTTTTTT
TRBJ2-3 18 TRBD2 - TRBV12-3/TRBV12-4 CASGQRAGGGSGTDTQYF TGTGCCAGCGGACAGCGAGCGGGAGGCGGTAGCGGCACAGATACGCAGTATTTT
TRBJ2-7 14 - few TRBV7-2 CASSLDSGIYEQYF TGTGCCAGCAGTTTAGACAGTGGGATCTACGAGCAGTACTTC
TRBJ1-2 13 TRBD1 few TRBV7-2 CASSLGQGGGYTF TGTGCCAGCAGCTTAGGACAGGGTGGCGGCTACACCTTC
TRBJ1-1 15 - - TRBV12-3/TRBV12-4 CASSLEGPGDTEAFF TGTGCCAGCAGTCTAGAGGGGCCAGGAGACACTGAAGCTTTCTTT
TRBJ2-3 14 - many TRBV5-1 CASSLDPSPDTQYF TGCGCCAGCAGCTTAGACCCTAGTCCAGATACGCAGTATTTT
TRBJ2-7 14 TRBD1 - TRBV24-1 CATSAAGGHNEQYF TGTGCCACCAGTGCGGCAGGGGGACACAATGAGCAGTACTTC
TRBJ2-1 15 - - TRBV3-1 CASSQDPQGGDEQFF TGTGCCAGCAGCCAAGACCCACAGGGAGGAGATGAGCAGTTCTTC
TRBJ1-5 15 - - TRBV7-9 CASSPLRQDYQPQHF TGTGCCAGCAGCCCCCTCCGACAGGATTATCAGCCCCAGCATTTT
TRBJ2-7 12 - - TRBV24-1 CATSDYSDEQYF TGTGCCACCAGTGATTACAGCGACGAGCAGTACTTC
TRBJ2-2 18 - - TRBV7-2 CASSLVGTGQVRTGELFF TGTGCCAGCAGCCTCGTCGGAACGGGGCAGGTGCGCACCGGGGAGCTGTTTTTT
TRBJ2-2 14 - - TRBV6-5 CASSLPQGAGELFF TGTGCCAGCAGTTTACCCCAGGGTGCCGGGGAGCTGTTTTTT
TRBJ2-5 16 - many TRBV20-1 CSARDEGGGEMETQYF TGCAGTGCTAGAGATGAAGGGGGGGGTGAAATGGAGACCCAGTACTTC
TRBJ2-7 15 TRBD1 - TRBV28 CASSSTGTGTHEQYF TGTGCCAGCAGTTCTACCGGGACAGGGACCCACGAGCAGTACTTC
TRBJ2-7 17 - few TRBV6-2/TRBV6-3 CASSLWGKGYGSYEQYF TGTGCCAGCAGTCTCTGGGGAAAGGGATACGGCTCCTACGAGCAGTACTTC
TRBJ2-7 15 TRBD1 - TRBV6-5 CASSYDRTGNYEQYF TGTGCCAGCAGTTACGACCGGACAGGGAACTACGAGCAGTACTTC
TRBJ2-7 14 TRBD1 - TRBV12-3/TRBV12-4 CASSPTGAEAEQYF TGTGCCAGCAGCCCCACAGGGGCCGAGGCCGAGCAGTACTTC
TRBJ2-3 18 TRBD2 few TRBV4-3 CASSQAPPHSGSWDTQYF TGCGCCAGCAGCCAAGCTCCCCCCCATAGCGGGAGTTGGGATACGCAGTATTTT
TRBJ2-5 14 - many TRBV20-1 CSARDYQGWETQYF TGCAGTGCTAGAGATTATCAGGGCTGGGAGACCCAGTACTTC
TRBJ1-6 14 TRBD1 few TRBV7-2 CASSNQGARSPLHF TGTGCCAGCAGCAATCAGGGGGCACGTTCACCCCTCCACTTT
TRBJ1-6 16 - once TRBV18 CASSPNYKPGGSPLHF TGTGCCAGCTCACCCAACTACAAACCCGGAGGTTCACCCCTCCACTTT
TRBJ2-7 14 - - TRBV5-1 CASSLGSNLYEQYF TGCGCCAGCAGCTTGGGATCTAACCTATACGAGCAGTACTTC
TRBJ2-3 16 TRBD2 - TRBV20-1 CSAPPGRGGFTDTQYF TGCAGTGCCCCACCAGGACGGGGGGGATTCACAGATACGCAGTATTTT
TRBJ2-5 14 TRBD1 - TRBV12-3/TRBV12-4 CASSRDRVSETQYF TGTGCCAGCAGTCGGGACAGGGTCAGCGAGACCCAGTACTTC
TRBJ2-7 14 TRBD1 many TRBV5-1 CASSLTQGGSEQYF TGCGCCAGCAGCTTGACACAGGGGGGATCCGAGCAGTACTTC